The next 31 T cell receptor beta chains were all read from a single sample in a study of regulatory T cells in long-lasting Graves disease. CDR3 regions were amplified by Arm-PCR using iRepertoire HTBI primers to build TCR beta libraries. TCRdb redid the calling of the multiplex PCR reads with MiXCR, one entry per CDR3 protein. This table has around 450,000 distinct CDR3 sequences, around a fifth appearing once. Time point of the sample: persistent/refractory GD, antithyroid drugs over 5 years with positive TRAb. The TCR library was made from RNA extracted from PBMCs. This specimen consisted of peripheral blood mononuclear cells (PBMCs), obtained when the disease was refractory, from a patient treated with antithyroid drugs. These receptors were taken from a female donor with Graves disease.

This clonotype occurred once. J is TRBJ2-1 and V is TRBV7-9, with 7 positions matching TRBD1. V dropped 3 bases and J dropped 7; count of bases not matched to a gene: 12. This CDR3 has 16 residues. Germline CDR1 reads SEHNR; CDR2 reads FQNEAQ (reference sequence). The CDR3 DNA is TGTGCCAGCAGCTTCCCGACCCGGGACAGTAGGAATGAGCAGTTCTTC. Protein sequence: CASSFPTRDSRNEQFF.

The chain has TRBV6-5 and TRBJ2-3, with D tentatively TRBD1 (5 bases). This CDR3 is built from 15 residues. V was cut by 2 bases and J by 1 base, with 10 bases left in between. CDR1 is MNHEY and CDR2 is SVGAGI in the germline V gene. This chain's CDR3 is CASSYESGRTDTQYF. CDR3 nucleotides: TGTGCCAGCAGTTACGAATCAGGGCGCACAGATACGCAGTATTTT.

Ten or more counts support this clonotype. The CDR3 DNA is TGTGCCAGCAGTTCAGCGGGGGGCGGGGAAAAACTGTTTTTT. This gives the protein CASSSAGGGEKLFF. The chain carries TRBV28 and TRBJ1-4; D is perhaps TRBD1 (6 bases). The V and J ends lost 4 bases and 8 bases respectively, with 14 bases between them. CDR1 MDHEN and CDR2 SYDVKM come from the germline V gene. CDR3 size: 14 residues.

This clonotype was counted ten times or more. The chain employs TRBV29-1 and TRBJ1-2; tentatively, D is TRBD1 (5 bases). Trimming left V 5 bases short and J 6 bases short, with 10 bases between. Germline V gives CDR1 SQVTM, CDR2 ANQGSEA. The CDR3 is 11 amino acids. CDR3 sequence reads: CSVRGVDGYTF. CDR3 DNA sequence: TGCAGCGTTCGGGGCGTGGATGGCTACACCTTC.

This clonotype occurred many times. This chain links TRBV7-8 with TRBJ2-5; 11 positions match TRBD2. V lost 5 bases to trimming and J lost 5 bases; unmatched junction nucleotides: 16. Germline V lookup: CDR1 SGHVS, CDR2 FQNEAQ. The CDR3 loop spans 18 amino acids. The CDR3 DNA is TGTGCCAGCAGCAAGGGGGTGACTAGCGGGAATCGACGGGAGACCCAGTACTTC. It codes for CASSKGVTSGNRRETQYF.

This clonotype has a handful of counts. The chain recombines TRBV6-1 with TRBJ1-4, with D hard to call. The CDR3 has 15 residues. Germline values: CDR1 MNHNS, CDR2 SASEGT. V was trimmed by 8 bases and J by 0 bases, leaving 13 bases between them. The CDR3 is CASRRRQTTNEKLFF. The CDR3 DNA is TGTGCCAGCCGAAGACGCCAGACAACTAATGAAAAACTGTTTTTT.

This clonotype was counted a few times. The rearrangement links TRBV27 to TRBJ2-2, with a possible D match to TRBD2 (6 bases). The V gene lost 8 bases and the J gene lost 4 bases, with 17 bases spanning the gap. Germline assignment: CDR1 MNHEY and CDR2 SMNVEV (reference sequence). The CDR3 covers 15 residues. The CDR3 DNA reads as TGTGCCAGCGGTAGATCTAGCGAGAGCACCGGGGAGCTGTTTTTT. It translates to CASGRSSESTGELFF.

This clonotype was detected only a few times. As DNA, the CDR3 is TGTGCCAGTCAATTCCGGGACAGGGATGGCGAGCAGTACTTC. Protein: CASQFRDRDGEQYF. The chain employs TRBV2 and TRBJ2-7; 9 positions match TRBD1. The CDR3 is 14 amino acids. V dropped 9 bases and J dropped 6; count of bases not matched to a gene: 12. The germline gives CDR1 SNHLY, CDR2 FYNNEI.

This clonotype was recorded at least ten times. The chain links TRBV28 to TRBJ2-7; 10 bases fit TRBD2. V lost 3 bases and J lost 3; bases outside the gene matches: 2. Per germline, CDR1 MDHEN and CDR2 SYDVKM. CDR3 length equals 14 residues. CDR3: CASSLLAGDYEQYF. The CDR3 nucleotides are TGTGCCAGCAGTTTGCTAGCGGGAGACTACGAGCAGTACTTC.

This clonotype was found a few times. The chain is built from TRBV20-1 and TRBJ2-1; D perhaps matches TRBD2 (6 bases). The CDR3 has 15 residues. The V and J ends lost 0 bases and 4 bases respectively, with 13 bases between them. Germline lookup yields CDR1 DFQATT and CDR2 SNEGSKA (reference sequence). The CDR3 bases are TGCAGTGCTAGAGATAGGGGCGGGGCTTACAATGAGCAGTTCTTC. Translated: CSARDRGGAYNEQFF.

The chain joins TRBV6-2 or TRBV6-3 to TRBJ2-3, with 7 bases fitting TRBD2. Trimming at V came to 9 bases and at J to 1 base, leaving 4 bases not matched to a gene. The CDR3 length is 13 residues. Germline CDR1 is MNHEY and CDR2 is SVGEGT. This CDR3 is CASKREGTDTQYF. In DNA form, the CDR3 reads TGTGCCAGTAAGCGGGAAGGCACAGATACGCAGTATTTT.

CDR3 sequence (DNA): TGTGCCAGCAGCCGAGAAAGCGGGACCTCCTACGAGCAGTACTTC. It specifies CASSRESGTSYEQYF. The chain has TRBV7-2 and TRBJ2-7; 7 nucleotides match TRBD2. CDR3 length equals 15 residues. Germline V CDR1 and CDR2: SGHTA, FQGNSA. V lost 5 bases to trimming and J lost 0 bases; unmatched junction nucleotides: 7.

The rearrangement uses TRBV12-3 or TRBV12-4 and TRBJ2-1; TRBD2 matches 11 bases. This CDR3 has 16 residues. J was trimmed by 7 bases and V by 4 bases; bases with no gene match: 9. The CDR3 reads CASSSLPGLAANEQFF. The CDR3 bases are TGTGCCAGCAGTTCCCTCCCGGGACTAGCGGCGAATGAGCAGTTCTTC.

The sample holds many counts of this clonotype. The gene calls are TRBV28 and TRBJ1-5, with 9 bases matching TRBD1. Germline CDR1 MDHEN, CDR2 SYDVKM. V lost 6 bases to trimming and J lost 7 bases; unmatched junction nucleotides: 7. The CDR3 runs to 14 residues. CDR3 in DNA: TGTGCCAGCAGCTACGGGACAGGGTCCCAGCCCCAGCATTTT. It translates to CASSYGTGSQPQHF. The full variable domain, with the rest looked up from reference TRBV28 and TRBJ1-5, is DVKVTQSSRYLVKRTGEKVFLECVQDMDHENMFWYRQDPGLGLRLIYFSYDVKMKEKGDIPEGYSVSREKKERFSLILESASTNQTSMYLCASSYGTGSQPQHFGDGTRLSIL.

This clonotype came up a few times. The chain is built from TRBV25-1 and TRBJ1-4; possible D gene TRBD1, 5 bases. Germline loops: CDR1 MGHDK, CDR2 SYGVNS. The CDR3 sequence is 12 residues long. Trimming removed 6 bases at V and 8 bases at J, with 10 bases between. CDR3 region: CASSPTEEKLFF. CDR3 sequence (DNA): TGTGCCAGCAGCCCGACAGAAGAAAAACTGTTTTTT.

This clonotype was counted many times. The gene calls are TRBV11-2 and TRBJ1-6; D gene ambiguous. The CDR3 consists of 16 residues. Trimming took off 5 bases at V and 7 bases at J, with 18 bases between the two ends. Germline V CDR1 and CDR2: SGHAT, FQNNGV. CDR3 DNA sequence: TGTGCCAGCAGCCTCTATACGGGATCCTTGAATTCACCCCTCCACTTT. As protein: CASSLYTGSLNSPLHF.

CDR3 nucleotide sequence: TGCGCCAGCAGCTCCCCGGGGTCTGGGGCCAACGTCCTGACTTTC. Translating it yields CASSSPGSGANVLTF. This chain joins TRBV5-1 and TRBJ2-6, with TRBD2 as a possible D gene (5 bases). The CDR3 covers 15 residues. Germline V gene data show CDR1 as SGHRS and CDR2 as YFSETQ. The V and J ends lost 3 bases and 1 base respectively, with 8 bases between them.

The CDR3 bases are TGTGCCAGCAGTTTGGAGGATTGGCCCGGGACAGGGGAAGAGACCCAGTACTTC. This translates into CASSLEDWPGTGEETQYF. This sequence joins TRBV12-3 or TRBV12-4 and TRBJ2-5; 10 bases line up with TRBD1. V lost 3 bases to trimming and J lost 3 bases; unmatched junction nucleotides: 13. CDR3 length: 18 amino acids.

Many counts were recorded for this clonotype. The chain is built from TRBV28 and TRBJ1-5; 10 nucleotides align to TRBD1. From germline, CDR1 is MDHEN and CDR2 SYDVKM. The ends lost 6 bases at V and 7 bases at J; junction bases unmatched: 12. There are 16 residues in the CDR3. This CDR3 is CASSNPGQGIRQPQHF. The CDR3 nucleotides are TGTGCCAGCAGCAACCCGGGACAGGGGATACGGCAGCCCCAGCATTTT.

This clonotype showed up many times. The chain has TRBV28 and TRBJ1-5; D might be TRBD1 (5 bases). This CDR3 spans 12 amino acids. The germline V gene has CDR1 MDHEN and CDR2 SYDVKM. V lost 6 bases to trimming and J lost 7 bases, with 10 bases between them. The CDR3 region has the DNA TGTGCCAGCAGCTCCGGGACCCAGCCCCAGCATTTT. This encodes CASSSGTQPQHF. Based on the CDR3 plus reference TRBV28 and TRBJ1-5, the full variable domain is DVKVTQSSRYLVKRTGEKVFLECVQDMDHENMFWYRQDPGLGLRLIYFSYDVKMKEKGDIPEGYSVSREKKERFSLILESASTNQTSMYLCASSSGTQPQHFGDGTRLSIL.

This clonotype was seen at least ten times. The V gene is TRBV27, the J gene TRBJ1-4; TRBD1 agrees at 7 bases. Germline CDR1 is MNHEY and CDR2 is SMNVEV (reference sequence). V lost 6 bases, J lost 7 bases, and 20 bases stayed unmatched. The CDR3 has 18 amino acids. The CDR3 loop is CASSKLYRDSIVGEKLFF. CDR3 sequence (DNA): TGTGCCAGCAGCAAACTTTACCGGGACAGCATTGTCGGTGAAAAACTGTTTTTT.

This clonotype showed up many times. This sequence joins TRBV12-3 or TRBV12-4 and TRBJ1-1; D gene uncertain. The CDR3 extends over 15 amino acids. Trimming removed 3 bases from V and 0 bases from J, with 11 bases in between. The CDR3 protein is CASSFTIPMNTEAFF. The CDR3 nucleotides are TGTGCCAGCAGTTTTACTATCCCCATGAACACTGAAGCTTTCTTT.

This clonotype has more than one count but fewer than ten. The CDR3: CASRPKTSGASYEQYF. The CDR3, as DNA: TGTGCCAGCAGGCCTAAGACTAGCGGGGCCTCCTACGAGCAGTACTTC. The chain links TRBV6-1 to TRBJ2-7; 11 bases are shared with TRBD2. The CDR3 has 16 residues. Trimming cost V 6 bases and J 0 bases; bases outside gene matches: 7. Germline V CDR1 and CDR2: MNHNS, SASEGT.

The chain couples TRBV7-8 to TRBJ1-6; TRBD1 might be the D (5 bases). The CDR3 extends over 15 amino acids. CDR1 is SGHVS and CDR2 is FQNEAQ in the germline V gene. The ends were cut back, 2 bases at V and 6 bases at J, with 11 bases in the middle. DNA for the CDR3: TGTGCCAGCAGCTTAAGATGGGGGGGTAATTCACCCCTCCACTTT. This gives the protein CASSLRWGGNSPLHF.

This chain uses TRBV9 with TRBJ1-5; possible D gene TRBD1, 5 bases. V gave up 3 bases and J gave up 1 base, with 14 bases separating them. Germline V CDR1 and CDR2: SGDLS, YYNGEE. The CDR3 length is 16 residues. For the CDR3, the DNA is TGTGCCAGCAGCGAGGGGCCCAACTTGAGCAATCAGCCCCAGCATTTT. Encoded protein: CASSEGPNLSNQPQHF.

J is TRBJ2-7 and V is TRBV7-9, with D unclear. V gave up 0 bases and J gave up 2 bases, with 8 bases separating them. This CDR3 comprises 14 residues. Germline V gene data show CDR1 as SEHNR and CDR2 as FQNEAQ (reference sequence). The DNA for the CDR3 is TGTGCCAGCAGCTTAGCTCAGACCCCCTACGAGCAGTACTTC. It codes for CASSLAQTPYEQYF.

This clonotype was seen only a few times. A much larger clone differs by one base, so this may be a read error. The rearrangement uses TRBV14 and TRBJ1-1; D is unresolved. CDR1 and CDR2 from the germline V gene are SGHDN and FVKESK. The ends were cut back, 2 bases at V and 0 bases at J, with 4 bases in the middle. The CDR3 length is 13 residues. CDR3 in DNA: TGTGCCAGCAGCCAACAGCTGAACACTGAAGCTTTCTTT. Its translation is CASSQQLNTEAFF. The entire variable domain, with the rest obtained from reference TRBV14 and TRBJ1-1, is as follows: EAGVTQFPSHSVIEKGQTVTLRCDPISGHDNLYWYRRVMGKEIKFLLHFVKESKQDESGMPNNRFLAERTGGTYSTLKVQPAELEDSGVYFCASSQQLNTEAFFGQGTRLTVV.

This clonotype was seen at least ten times. The V and J genes are TRBV29-1 and TRBJ1-2; D is unclear. Trimming pared 0 bases from V and 8 bases from J, leaving 13 bases between. The CDR3 is 13 amino acids. CDR1 is SQVTM, CDR2 ANQGSEA, per germline. CDR3 DNA: TGCAGCGTTGAAGATCCGAGCACCGGAGGCTACACCTTC. Protein: CSVEDPSTGGYTF.

The chain links TRBV11-2 to TRBJ2-2, with D perhaps matching TRBD2 (7 bases). V shed 5 bases and J shed 5 bases, with 21 bases lying between them. This CDR3 has 17 residues. Germline-derived CDR1 and CDR2 are SGHAT and FQNNGV. The CDR3 is CASSPAHGGPGTGELFF. The CDR3 nucleotides read TGTGCCAGCAGCCCTGCTCACGGGGGGCCCGGGACCGGGGAGCTGTTTTTT.

In this sample, this clonotype turned up many times. The gene calls are TRBV27 and TRBJ1-5; the D is unclear. CDR1 and CDR2 from the germline V gene are MNHEY and SMNVEV (reference sequence). The length of the CDR3 is 15 residues. V was shortened by 4 bases and J by 4 bases, with 14 bases between the two germline ends. The CDR3 spells CASSSIQGLNQPQHF. The DNA for the CDR3 is TGTGCCAGCAGTTCGATTCAAGGCTTGAATCAGCCCCAGCATTTT.

This clonotype showed up many times. The chain has TRBV28 and TRBJ2-7; TRBD1 matches 8 bases. Germline V lookup: CDR1 MDHEN, CDR2 SYDVKM. The CDR3 length is 16 residues. With V trimmed by 6 bases and J by 3 bases, 13 bases remained unmatched. The CDR3 region is CASRGRQGPSFYEQYF. The CDR3 bases are TGTGCCAGCAGGGGACGACAGGGGCCCTCCTTCTACGAGCAGTACTTC.